This TCR beta chain emerged from a study of neoadjuvant anti-PD-1 for oral cavity cancer. Findings and limits, study-wide: PBMC Gini-index clonality exceeded responders' in non-responders post-nivolumab.

Blood libraries mostly used 400 to 500 ng genomic DNA, six replicates each. TCRdb's table, derived via immunoSEQ multiplex PCR, lists solely in-frame clones and lacks some. The profile shows about 14,000 clones, roughly 70% of them singletons. The CDR3 has 14 amino acids. The V gene's germline CDR1 is MGHRA and CDR2 YSYEKL. The V and J ends lost 2 bases and 7 bases respectively, with 12 bases between them. This clone was picked up one time. Antigen unknown. Sequenced material: PBMCs, taken before nivolumab (anti-PD-1) treatment. V is TRBV4-1 and J is TRBJ2-1; D unclear. This receptor was obtained from a person aged 40 to 85 with oral cavity squamous cell carcinoma. The DNA for the CDR3 is TGCGCCAGCAGCCAACACCCCTATGGGAATGAGCAGTTCTTC. This gives the protein CASSQHPYGNEQFF.